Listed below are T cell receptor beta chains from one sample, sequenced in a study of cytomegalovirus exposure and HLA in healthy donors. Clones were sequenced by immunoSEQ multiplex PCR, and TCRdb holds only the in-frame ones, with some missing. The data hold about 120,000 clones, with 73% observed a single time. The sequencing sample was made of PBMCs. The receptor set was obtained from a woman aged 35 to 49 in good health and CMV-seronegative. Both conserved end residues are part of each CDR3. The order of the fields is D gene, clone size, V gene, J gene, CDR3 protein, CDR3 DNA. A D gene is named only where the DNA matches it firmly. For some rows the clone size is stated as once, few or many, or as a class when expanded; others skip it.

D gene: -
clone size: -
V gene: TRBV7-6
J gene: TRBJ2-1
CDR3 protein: CASSSGVWEGQIF
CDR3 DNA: TGTGCCAGCAGCTCAGGGGTTTGGGAGGGCCAAATCTTC

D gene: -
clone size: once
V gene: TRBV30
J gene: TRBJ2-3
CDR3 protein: CAWMTATDTQYF
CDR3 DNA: TGTGCCTGGATGACAGCCACAGATACGCAGTATTTT

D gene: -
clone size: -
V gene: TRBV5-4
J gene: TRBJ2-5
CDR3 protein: CASSPGGGRLTQETQYF
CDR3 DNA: TGTGCCAGCAGCCCCGGTGGAGGGAGATTAACTCAAGAGACCCAGTACTTC

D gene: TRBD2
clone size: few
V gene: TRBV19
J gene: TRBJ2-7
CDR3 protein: CASSLASGLGSYEQYF
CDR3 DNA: TGTGCCAGTAGTCTGGCTAGCGGGCTGGGGAGCTACGAGCAGTACTTC

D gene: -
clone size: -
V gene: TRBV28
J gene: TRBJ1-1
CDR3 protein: CASSNQRGGEQGGLAFF
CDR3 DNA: TGTGCCAGCAGTAACCAGAGGGGGGGTGAGCAGGGAGGGTTGGCTTTCTTT

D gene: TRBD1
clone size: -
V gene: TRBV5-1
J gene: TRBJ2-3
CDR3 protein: CARGFGSTIRDRGRLAACDTQYF
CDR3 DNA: TGCGCCAGGGGGTTCGGAAGTACTATTCGGGACAGGGGGAGACTAGCGGCTTGTGATACGCAGTATTTT

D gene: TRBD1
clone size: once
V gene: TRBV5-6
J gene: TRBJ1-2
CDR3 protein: CASRRNRGGGYTF
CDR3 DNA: TGTGCCAGCAGACGAAACAGGGGCGGTGGCTACACCTTC

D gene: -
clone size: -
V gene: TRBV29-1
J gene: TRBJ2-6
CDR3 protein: CSAPGSGANVLTF
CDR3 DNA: TGCAGCGCACCAGGGTCTGGGGCCAACGTCCTGACTTTC

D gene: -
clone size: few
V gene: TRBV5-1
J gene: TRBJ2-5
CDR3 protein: CASSLTGRETQYF
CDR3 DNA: TGCGCCAGCAGCTTGACAGGGAGAGAGACCCAGTACTTC

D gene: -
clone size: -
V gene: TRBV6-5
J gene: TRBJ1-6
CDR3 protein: CASSYSGVGSSPLHF
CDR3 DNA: TGTGCCAGCAGTTACTCAGGGGTGGGCTCTTCACCCCTCCACTTT

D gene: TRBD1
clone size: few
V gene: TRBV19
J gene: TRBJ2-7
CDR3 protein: CASSNPGTASYEQYF
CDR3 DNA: TGTGCCAGTAGTAACCCCGGGACAGCTTCCTACGAGCAGTACTTC

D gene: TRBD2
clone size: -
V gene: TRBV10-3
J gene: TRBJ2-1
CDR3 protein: CAISALSGGIDEQFF
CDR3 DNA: TGTGCCATCAGTGCGTTGAGCGGGGGCATCGATGAGCAGTTCTTC

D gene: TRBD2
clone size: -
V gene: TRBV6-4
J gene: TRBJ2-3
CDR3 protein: CASSEGTSGDNTQYF
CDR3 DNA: TGTGCCAGCAGTGAGGGAACTAGCGGGGACAATACGCAGTATTTT

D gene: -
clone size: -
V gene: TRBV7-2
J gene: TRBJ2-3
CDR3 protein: CASSLMWTSTDTQYF
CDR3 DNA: TGTGCCAGCAGCTTGATGTGGACTAGCACAGATACGCAGTATTTT

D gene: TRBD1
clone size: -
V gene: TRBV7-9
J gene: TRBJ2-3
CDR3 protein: CASSLDRGLDTQYF
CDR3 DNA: TGTGCCAGCAGCCTCGACAGGGGGCTAGATACGCAGTATTTT

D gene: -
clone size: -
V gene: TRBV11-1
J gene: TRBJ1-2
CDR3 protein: CASSLDREGGYTF
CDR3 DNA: TGTGCCAGCAGCTTAGACAGGGAAGGAGGCTACACCTTC

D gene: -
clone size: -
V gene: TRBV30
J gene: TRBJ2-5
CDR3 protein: CAWRLIETQYF
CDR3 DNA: TGTGCCTGGAGACTCATCGAGACCCAGTACTTC

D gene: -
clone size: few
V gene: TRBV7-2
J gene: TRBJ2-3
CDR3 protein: CASSPYTDTQYF
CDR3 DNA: TGTGCCAGCAGCCCCTACACAGATACGCAGTATTTT

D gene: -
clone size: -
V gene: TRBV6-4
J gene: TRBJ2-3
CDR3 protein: CASSAFAGADADTQYF
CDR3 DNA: TGTGCCAGCAGTGCCTTCGCGGGGGCTGACGCAGATACGCAGTATTTT

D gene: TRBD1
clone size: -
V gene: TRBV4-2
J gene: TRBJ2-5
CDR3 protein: CASSQVLGQAGETQYF
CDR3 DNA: TGTGCCAGCAGCCAAGTCCTGGGACAGGCAGGTGAGACCCAGTACTTC

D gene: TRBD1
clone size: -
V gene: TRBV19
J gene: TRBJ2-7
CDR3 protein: CASSPRQGRYEQYF
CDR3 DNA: TGTGCCAGTAGTCCCAGACAGGGCCGCTACGAGCAGTACTTC

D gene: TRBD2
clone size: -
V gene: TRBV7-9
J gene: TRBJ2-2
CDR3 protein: CASSRDALTSGKPGELFF
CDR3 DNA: TGTGCCAGCAGCCGTGACGCACTGACTAGCGGGAAACCCGGGGAGCTGTTTTTT

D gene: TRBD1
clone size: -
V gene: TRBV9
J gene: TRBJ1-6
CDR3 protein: CASSGGQSSSYNSPLHF
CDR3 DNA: TGTGCCAGCAGCGGGGGACAGAGCAGCTCCTATAATTCACCCCTCCACTTT

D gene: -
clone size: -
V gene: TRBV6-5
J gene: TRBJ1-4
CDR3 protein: CASSYSWGVGEKLFF
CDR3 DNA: TGTGCCAGCAGTTACTCGTGGGGCGTGGGTGAAAAACTGTTTTTT

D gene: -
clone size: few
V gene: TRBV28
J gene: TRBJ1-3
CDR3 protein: CASSLGQMGGGNTIYF
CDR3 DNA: TGTGCCAGCAGTTTAGGCCAGATGGGGGGTGGAAACACCATATATTTT

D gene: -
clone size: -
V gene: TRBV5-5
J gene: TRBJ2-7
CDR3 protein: CASSWGLTGEQYF
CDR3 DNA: TGTGCCAGCAGCTGGGGACTCACGGGCGAGCAGTACTTC

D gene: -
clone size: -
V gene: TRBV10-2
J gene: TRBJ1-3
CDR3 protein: CASSSGTSGNTIYF
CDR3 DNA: TGCGCCAGCAGTTCGGGAACCTCTGGAAACACCATATATTTT

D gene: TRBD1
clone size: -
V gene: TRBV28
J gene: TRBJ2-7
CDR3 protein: CATQTGGSYEQYF
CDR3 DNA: TGTGCCACCCAGACAGGGGGCAGCTACGAGCAGTACTTC

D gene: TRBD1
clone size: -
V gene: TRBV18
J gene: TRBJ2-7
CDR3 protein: CASSLEGPGTGRYEQYF
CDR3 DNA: TGTGCCAGCTCACTAGAGGGCCCCGGGACAGGGAGGTACGAGCAGTACTTC

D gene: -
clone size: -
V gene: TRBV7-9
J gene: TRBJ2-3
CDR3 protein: CASSPSSDTQYF
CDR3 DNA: TGTGCCAGCAGCCCGTCGTCAGATACGCAGTATTTT

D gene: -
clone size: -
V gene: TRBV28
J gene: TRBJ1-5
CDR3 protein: CASRDGRRGSNQPQHF
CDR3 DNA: TGTGCCAGCAGGGACGGACGCCGGGGTAGCAATCAGCCCCAGCATTTT

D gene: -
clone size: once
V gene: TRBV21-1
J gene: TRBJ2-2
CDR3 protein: CASLRGPANTGELFF
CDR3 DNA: TGTGCCAGTCTAAGGGGGCCCGCGAACACCGGGGAGCTGTTTTTT

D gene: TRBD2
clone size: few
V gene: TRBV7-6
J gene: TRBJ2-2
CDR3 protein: CASSPFGAGVTGELFF
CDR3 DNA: TGTGCCAGCAGCCCCTTCGGGGCGGGGGTAACCGGGGAGCTGTTTTTT

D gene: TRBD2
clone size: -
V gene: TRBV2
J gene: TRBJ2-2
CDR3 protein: CASSEELAVNTGELFF
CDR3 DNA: TGTGCCAGCAGTGAAGAACTAGCGGTGAACACCGGGGAGCTGTTTTTT

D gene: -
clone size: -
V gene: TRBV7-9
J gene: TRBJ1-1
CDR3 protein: CASSPRDGDTEAFF
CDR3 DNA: TGTGCCAGCAGCCCGCGGGACGGGGACACTGAAGCTTTCTTT

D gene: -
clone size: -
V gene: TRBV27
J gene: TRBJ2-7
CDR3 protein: CASSLSWGDQQYF
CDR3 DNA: TGTGCCAGCAGTTTATCGTGGGGGGATCAGCAGTACTTC

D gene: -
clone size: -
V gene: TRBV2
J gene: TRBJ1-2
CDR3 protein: CASRPDYRGEGYTF
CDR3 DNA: TGTGCCAGCAGACCAGACTACCGGGGGGAAGGCTACACCTTC

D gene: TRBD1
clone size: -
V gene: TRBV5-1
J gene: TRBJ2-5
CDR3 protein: CASSRGQGQETQYF
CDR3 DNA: TGCGCCAGCAGCAGGGGACAGGGGCAAGAGACCCAGTACTTC

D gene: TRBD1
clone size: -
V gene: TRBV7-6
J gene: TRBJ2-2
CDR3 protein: CASSSDRGLTGELFF
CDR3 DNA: TGTGCCAGCAGCTCGGACAGGGGGCTCACCGGGGAGCTGTTTTTT

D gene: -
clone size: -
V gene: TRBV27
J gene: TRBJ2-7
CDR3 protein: CASSPREQYF
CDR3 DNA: TGTGCCAGCAGTCCTCGTGAGCAGTACTTC

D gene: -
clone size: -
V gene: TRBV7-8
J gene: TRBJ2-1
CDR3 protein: CASRLRIMASRSEQFF
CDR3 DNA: TGTGCCAGCAGGCTTAGGATAATGGCTAGCAGGAGTGAGCAGTTCTTC

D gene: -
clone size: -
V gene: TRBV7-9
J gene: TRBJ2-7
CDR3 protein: CASSQQGYEQYF
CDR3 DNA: TGTGCCAGCAGCCAACAGGGTTACGAGCAGTACTTC

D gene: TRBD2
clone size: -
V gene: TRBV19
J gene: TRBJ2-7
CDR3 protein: CARGSSGRASYEQYF
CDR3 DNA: TGTGCCAGGGGAAGTAGCGGGAGGGCCTCCTACGAGCAGTACTTC

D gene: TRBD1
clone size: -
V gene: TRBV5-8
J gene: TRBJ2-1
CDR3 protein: CASSPQGQGAIEQFF
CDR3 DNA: TGTGCCAGCAGCCCTCAGGGACAGGGGGCGATTGAGCAGTTCTTC

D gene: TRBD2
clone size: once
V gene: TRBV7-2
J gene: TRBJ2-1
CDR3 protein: CASSWTSNYNEQFF
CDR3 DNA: TGTGCCAGCAGCTGGACTAGTAACTACAATGAGCAGTTCTTC

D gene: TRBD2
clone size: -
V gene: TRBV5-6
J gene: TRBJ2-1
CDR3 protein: CASSWTRDEQFF
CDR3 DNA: TGTGCCAGCAGCTGGACTAGGGATGAGCAGTTCTTC

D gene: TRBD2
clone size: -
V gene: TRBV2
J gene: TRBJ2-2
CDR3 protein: CAGRGLAGPPGELFF
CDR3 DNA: TGTGCCGGAAGGGGGCTAGCGGGGCCCCCCGGGGAGCTGTTTTTT

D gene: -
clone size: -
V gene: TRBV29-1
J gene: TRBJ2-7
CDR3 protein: CSVPNERQPNEQYF
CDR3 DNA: TGCAGCGTTCCGAATGAAAGACAGCCTAACGAGCAGTACTTC

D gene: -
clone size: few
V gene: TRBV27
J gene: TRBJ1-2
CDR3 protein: CASSLNGYGGLIYGYTF
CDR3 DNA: TGTGCCAGCAGTTTAAATGGTTACGGGGGATTAATCTATGGCTACACCTTC

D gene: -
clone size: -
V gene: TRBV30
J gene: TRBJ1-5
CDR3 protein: CAWTPGLAGNQPQHF
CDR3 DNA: TGTGCCTGGACTCCGGGATTAGCGGGCAATCAGCCCCAGCATTTT

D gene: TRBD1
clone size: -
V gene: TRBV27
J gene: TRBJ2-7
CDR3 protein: CASSLGQFYEQYF
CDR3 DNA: TGTGCCAGCAGTTTGGGACAGTTCTACGAGCAGTACTTC

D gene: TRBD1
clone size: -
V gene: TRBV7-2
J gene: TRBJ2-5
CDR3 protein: CASSPSRDSYAFQETQYF
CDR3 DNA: TGTGCCAGCAGCCCGTCCCGGGACAGTTACGCCTTCCAAGAGACCCAGTACTTC

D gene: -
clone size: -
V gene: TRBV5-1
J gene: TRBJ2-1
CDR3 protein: CASSLQSSYNEQFF
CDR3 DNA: TGCGCCAGCAGCTTACAGAGCTCCTACAATGAGCAGTTCTTC

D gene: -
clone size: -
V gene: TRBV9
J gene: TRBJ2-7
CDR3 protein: CASSVDGQGYEQYF
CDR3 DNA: TGTGCCAGCAGCGTAGACGGGCAGGGTTACGAGCAGTACTTC

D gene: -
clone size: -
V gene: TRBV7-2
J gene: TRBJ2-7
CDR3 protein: CASSSGGAGYEQYF
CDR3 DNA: TGTGCCAGCAGCTCTGGGGGGGCGGGATACGAGCAGTACTTC

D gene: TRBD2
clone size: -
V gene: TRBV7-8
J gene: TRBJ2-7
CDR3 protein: CASSSHSGRGYEQYF
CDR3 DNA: TGTGCCAGCAGCTCTCACAGCGGGAGAGGCTACGAGCAGTACTTC

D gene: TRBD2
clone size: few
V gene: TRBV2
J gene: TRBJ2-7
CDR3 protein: CASSEAASGGPKQYF
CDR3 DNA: TGTGCCAGCAGTGAAGCGGCTAGCGGGGGCCCAAAGCAGTACTTC